This record looks at one T cell receptor beta chain sequence and its context. One end of the junction does not line up with germline, which may come from a read error. CD8+ and CD4+ T cells from blood underwent TCR beta sequencing. This sample is drawn from a study of CD8 T cells in Susac syndrome. The CDR3 consists of 14 residues. Germline V gene sequence: CDR1 SGHRS, CDR2 YFSETQ. RNA totalling about 0.45 to 1 ug underwent reverse transcription with random hexamers. TCRdb re-called the immunoSEQ multiplex PCR reads through MiXCR, storing one row per CDR3 protein. Among approximately 190,000 distinct CDR3 sequences listed, around 93% were seen once.

This chain joins TRBV5-1 and TRBJ1-1, with a tentative D call TRBD1 (5 bases). The sequence was collected from a human donor in good health. Material for sequencing was CD4+ T cells from PBMCs. CDR3 DNA: TGCGCCAGCACCTTGGGACCTCAGAACACTGAAGCTTTCTTT. It codes for CASTLGPQNTEAFF.